This TCR beta chain appears in the sequencing data of a study of blood T cell repertoires in COVID-19. Study details: Sites across the United States, Italy and Spain contributed samples from acute and convalescent COVID-19. Sources were T cells, B-cell-depleted T cells, or PBMCs; the material itself was cDNA or gDNA.

Method: immunoSEQ multiplex PCR; TCRdb's copy keeps in-frame clones and lacks some. The table records 310,000 or so clones, around 83% of them present only once. The germline gives CDR1 SNHLY, CDR2 FYNNEI. The CDR3 covers 13 residues. Trimming shortened V by 6 bases and J by 4 bases, and 9 bases separated the two germline ends. Sequencing was performed on peripheral blood. The TCR sequence derives from a woman aged 45-59 years with acute or convalescent COVID-19. V usage is TRBV2 and J usage is TRBJ2-2; D is perhaps TRBD2 (5 bases). The DNA for the CDR3 is TGTGCCAGCAGCGGGGAGAGCACCGGGGAGCTGTTTTTT. Its translation: CASSGESTGELFF.